This entry is about one T cell receptor beta chain. Other nucleotide sequences in the sample specify the same CDR3. These data come from a study of PD-1 blockade in mismatch repair-deficient tumors. About the study: Enrolled about 2013-2017, patients had progressing, pretreated mismatch repair-deficient cancers of about twelve types.

Libraries were prepared by immunoSEQ multiplex PCR; TCRdb keeps only in-frame clonotypes and omits some of them. Found here are tens of thousands of clones, more than 80% of them singletons; the top ten hold around 5.5%. CDR1 is LGHNA, CDR2 YSLEER, per germline. The CDR3 consists of 15 residues. V shed 3 bases and J 1 base; nucleotides not matched to a gene: 5. The sample was peripheral blood, taken 44 weeks after starting pembrolizumab. The TCR comes from an adult with mismatch repair-deficient cancer. The rearrangement joins TRBV4-3 to TRBJ2-7; 8 bases align to TRBD1. CDR3: CASSHSGTGSYEQYF. The DNA for the CDR3 is TGCGCCAGCAGCCATTCCGGGACAGGATCCTACGAGCAGTACTTC.